This TCR beta chain derives from a study of molecular identifiers for immune sequencing clone quantification. MiXCR, applied by TCRdb to the PCR reads, yields one record per CDR3 protein. The table has some 66,000 distinct CDR3 sequences, roughly a fifth seen once. This CDR3 region has 15 residues. Germline assignment: CDR1 SGHAT and CDR2 FQNNGV. J lost 4 bases, V lost 1 base, and 3 bases had no gene match. Many counts were recorded for this clonotype. Its target is unknown. Study results and caveats: For highly expanded clones, sizes could be underestimated when identical TCR molecules share a barcode. For effector cells, clones above 20 RNA copies held over 97% of molecules; for naive cells, under 1%.

The receptor was derived from a human donor in good health. Some libraries in this study had Jurkat cell RNA spiked in. The gene calls are TRBV11-2 and TRBJ2-2; the match to TRBD2 covers 7 bases. Sequencing was done on a sample of naive CD8+ T cells from blood, with Jurkat cell RNA spiked in. Subset denoted: FACS-sorted CD8+CD4-CCR7+CD45RA+ naive T cells. CDR3 protein: CASSLGRGSTGELFF. The DNA for the CDR3 is TGTGCCAGCAGCTTAGGACGCGGGAGCACCGGGGAGCTGTTTTTT. Full variable domain (rest looked up from reference TRBV11-2 and TRBJ2-2): EAGVAQSPRYKIIEKRQSVAFWCNPISGHATLYWYQQILGQGPKLLIQFQNNGVVDDSQLPKDRFSAERLKGVDSTLKIQPAKLEDSAVYLCASSLGRGSTGELFFGEGSRLTVL.